Here is one TCR beta chain with its context. V was cut by 3 bases and J by 6 bases, with 14 bases left in between. CDR3 length: 13 residues. Germline CDR1 SQVTM, CDR2 ANQGSEA. This sample was included in a study of shared clonotypes between healthy human individuals. Using immunoSEQ multiplex PCR, the repertoire was profiled, and TCRdb retains in-frame clones only, with some absent. The sample lists roughly 500,000 clones, around 78% seen once, with 13% in the top ten. The material sequenced was PBMCs. The rearrangement uses TRBV29-1 and TRBJ2-5; D unresolved. The clonotype was recovered from a woman in her thirties or forties in good health. Some clones in this sample may be carry-over from other donors' samples. The CDR3 sequence: CSVDTAARKTQYF. CDR3 sequence (DNA): TGCAGCGTTGATACGGCGGCGAGGAAGACCCAGTACTTC.